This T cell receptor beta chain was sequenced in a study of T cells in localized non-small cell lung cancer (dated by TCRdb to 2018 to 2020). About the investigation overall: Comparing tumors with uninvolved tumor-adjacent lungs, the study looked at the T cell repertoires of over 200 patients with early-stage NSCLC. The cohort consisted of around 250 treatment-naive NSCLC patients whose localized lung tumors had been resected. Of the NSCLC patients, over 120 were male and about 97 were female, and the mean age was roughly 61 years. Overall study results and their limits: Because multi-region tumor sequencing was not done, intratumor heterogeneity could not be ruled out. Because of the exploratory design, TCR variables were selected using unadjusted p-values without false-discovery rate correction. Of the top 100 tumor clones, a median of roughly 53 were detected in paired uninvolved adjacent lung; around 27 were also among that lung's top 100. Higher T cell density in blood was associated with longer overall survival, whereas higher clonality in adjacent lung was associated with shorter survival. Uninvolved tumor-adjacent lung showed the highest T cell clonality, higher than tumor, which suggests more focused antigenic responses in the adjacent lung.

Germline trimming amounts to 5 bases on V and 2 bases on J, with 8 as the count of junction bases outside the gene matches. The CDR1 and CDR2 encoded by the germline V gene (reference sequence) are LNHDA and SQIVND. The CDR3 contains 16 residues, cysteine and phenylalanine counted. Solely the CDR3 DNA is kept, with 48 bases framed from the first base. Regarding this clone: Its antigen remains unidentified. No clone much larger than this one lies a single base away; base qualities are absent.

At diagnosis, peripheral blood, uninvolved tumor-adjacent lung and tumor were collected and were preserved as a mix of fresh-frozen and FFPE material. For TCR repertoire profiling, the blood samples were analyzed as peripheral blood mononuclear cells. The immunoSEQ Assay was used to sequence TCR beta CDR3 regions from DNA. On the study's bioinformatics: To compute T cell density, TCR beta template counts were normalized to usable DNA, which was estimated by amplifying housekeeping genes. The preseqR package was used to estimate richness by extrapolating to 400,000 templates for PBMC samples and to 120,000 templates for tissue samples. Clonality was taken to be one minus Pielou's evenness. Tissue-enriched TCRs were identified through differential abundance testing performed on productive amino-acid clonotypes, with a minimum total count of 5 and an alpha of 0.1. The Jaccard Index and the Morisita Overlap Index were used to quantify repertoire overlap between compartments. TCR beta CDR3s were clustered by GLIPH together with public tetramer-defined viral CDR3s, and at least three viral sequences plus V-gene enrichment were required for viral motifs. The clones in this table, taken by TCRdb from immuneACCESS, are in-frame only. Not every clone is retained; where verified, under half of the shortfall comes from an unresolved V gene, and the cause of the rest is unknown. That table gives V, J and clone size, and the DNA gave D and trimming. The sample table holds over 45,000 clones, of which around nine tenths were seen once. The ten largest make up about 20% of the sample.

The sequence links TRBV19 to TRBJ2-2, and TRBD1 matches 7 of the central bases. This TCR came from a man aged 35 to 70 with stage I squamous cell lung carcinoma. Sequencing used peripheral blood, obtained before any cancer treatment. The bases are TGTGCCAGTAGTCTTCCACAGGGGTTTAACACCGGGGAGCTGTTTTTT. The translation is CASSLPQGFNTGELFF.